This T cell receptor beta chain is from a study of shared clonotypes between healthy human individuals. Study as a whole: Used for every donor were three CD4 naive, three CD4 memory, two CD8 naive and one CD8 memory plate.

After removal of 5 bases from V and 2 bases from J, the junction contained 6 bases not matched to a gene. CDR1 is SGHAT and CDR2 is FQNNGV in the germline V gene. The length of the CDR3 is 15 residues. Study-wide findings and caveats: Naive CD4 clonotypes overlapped across several donors at roughly 5.1%. Clonotype sharing levels among donors were expected to vary with sequencing depth.

A roughly 200 ng quantity of DNA, around 30,000 T cell genomes, went into the sorted-subset replicate PCRs. Clones were sequenced by immunoSEQ multiplex PCR, and TCRdb holds only the in-frame ones, with some missing. The sample yields some 2,000,000 clones, 90% to 97% seen once. On this clone itself: Its antigen is still unknown.

The sample taken for sequencing was naive CD4+ T cells sorted from blood. Sample subset: CD45RA+ positively selected. This TCR came from a young man in good health. This sequence joins TRBV11-2 and TRBJ2-7; 10 nucleotides align to TRBD2. The CDR3 sequence: CASSVVAGGPYEQYF. CDR3 coding DNA: TGTGCCAGCAGCGTGGTAGCGGGGGGACCCTACGAGCAGTACTTC.